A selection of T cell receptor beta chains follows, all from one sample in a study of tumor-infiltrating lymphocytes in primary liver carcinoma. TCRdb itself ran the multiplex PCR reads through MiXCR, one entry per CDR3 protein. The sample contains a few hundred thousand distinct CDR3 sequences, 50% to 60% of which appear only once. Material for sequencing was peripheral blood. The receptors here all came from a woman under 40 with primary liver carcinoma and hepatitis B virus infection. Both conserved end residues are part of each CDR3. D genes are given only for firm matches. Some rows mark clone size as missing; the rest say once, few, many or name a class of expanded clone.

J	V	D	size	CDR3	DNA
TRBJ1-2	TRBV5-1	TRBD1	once	CASSLRYRGPGGYTF	TGCGCCAGCAGCCTCCGGTACAGGGGGCCGGGTGGCTACACCTTC
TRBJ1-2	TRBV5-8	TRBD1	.	CASSLDPNRGQAYGYTF	TGTGCCAGCAGCTTGGACCCCAACAGGGGCCAAGCCTATGGCTACACCTTC
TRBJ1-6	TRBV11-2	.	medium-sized	CASSSGQNSPLHF	TGTGCCAGCAGCTCGGGCCAGAATTCACCCCTCCACTTT
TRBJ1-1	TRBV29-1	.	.	CSVPRGSGKTETFF	TGCAGCGTTCCTAGGGGTTCAGGGAAAACTGAAACTTTCTTT
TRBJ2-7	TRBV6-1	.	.	CANKEGWGSSYEQYF	TGTGCCAACAAAGAAGGTTGGGGGAGCTCCTACGAGCAGTACTTC
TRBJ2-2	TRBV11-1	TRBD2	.	CGSSGGLAGGTRELFF	TGTGGCAGCAGCGGAGGACTAGCGGGAGGGACCAGGGAGCTGTTTTTT
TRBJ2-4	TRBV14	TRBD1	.	CASSSGTGIAIQYF	TGTGCCAGCAGTTCCGGGACAGGGATCGCCATTCAGTACTTC
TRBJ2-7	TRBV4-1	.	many	CASSHNGAGSYEQYF	TGCGCCAGCAGCCATAACGGGGCGGGGTCCTACGAGCAGTACTTC
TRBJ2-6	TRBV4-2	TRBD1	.	CASIQVLQGASSGANVLTF	TGTGCCAGCATCCAAGTGTTGCAGGGGGCCTCTTCTGGGGCCAACGTCCTGACTTTC
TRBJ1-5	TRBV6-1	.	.	CVSESGNQPQHF	TGTGTCAGCGAGTCGGGGAATCAGCCCCAGCATTTT
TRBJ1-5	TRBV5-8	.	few	CASSPRSFSGGNQPQHF	TGTGCCAGCAGTCCTCGATCCTTTTCGGGTGGCAATCAGCCCCAGCATTTT
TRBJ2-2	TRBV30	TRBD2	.	CAWSVKLAGVGTGELFF	TGTGCCTGGAGTGTAAAGTTGGCGGGAGTGGGAACCGGGGAGCTGTTTTTT
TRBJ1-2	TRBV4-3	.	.	CASSQGAAVANYGYTF	TGCGCCAGCAGCCAGGGGGCGGCGGTAGCTAACTATGGCTACACCTTC
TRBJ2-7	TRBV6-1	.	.	CASSRTSAVYEQYF	TGTGCCAGCAGTCGGACGTCAGCGGTCTACGAGCAGTACTTC
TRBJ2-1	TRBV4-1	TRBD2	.	CASSQGTGLAGGDEQFF	TGCGCCAGCAGCCAAGGGACTGGCCTAGCGGGAGGGGATGAGCAGTTCTTC
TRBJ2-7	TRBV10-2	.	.	CASSQRVSIYEQYF	TGCGCCAGCAGCCAACGGGTCAGTATATACGAGCAGTACTTC